Below are 23 T cell receptor beta chains sequenced from a single sample in a study of T cell responses to AZD1222 COVID-19 vaccine. Sequencing used immunoSEQ multiplex PCR; TCRdb keeps in-frame clones, though not all of them. There are roughly 100,000 clones in the sample; around 90% occur only once, and over 2% lies in the top ten. Material: peripheral blood, obtained 28 days after the second AZD1222 dose. The receptors were sampled from an adult who received the AZD1222 COVID-19 vaccine.

The chain employs TRBV6-6 and TRBJ2-5, with 12 bases lining up with TRBD2. CDR1 and CDR2 from the germline V gene are MNHNY and SVGAGI (reference sequence). Trimming cost V 5 bases and J 4 bases; bases outside gene matches: 5. This CDR3 is 15 amino acids long. The CDR3 DNA is TGTGCCAGCAGTGGACTAGCGGGAAGAGGAGAGACCCAGTACTTC. Its protein product is CASSGLAGRGETQYF.

This clone appeared once. This chain connects TRBV7-9 to TRBJ2-1; 7 bases align to TRBD1. Trimming cost V 5 bases and J 1 base; bases outside gene matches: 5. Germline values: CDR1 SEHNR, CDR2 FQNEAQ (reference sequence). This CDR3 region has 15 residues. The DNA for the CDR3 is TGTGCCAGCAGCGGGGACAGCCGATCCTACAATGAGCAGTTCTTC. It codes for CASSGDSRSYNEQFF.

The V call is TRBV7-2, the J call TRBJ1-6, with D tentatively TRBD1 (5 bases). Trimming pared 1 base from V and 7 bases from J, leaving 11 bases between. CDR1 SGHTA and CDR2 FQGNSA come from the germline V gene. This CDR3 has 15 residues. The CDR3 nucleotides read TGTGCCAGCAGCTTAGACCAGGGATTAAATTCACCCCTCCACTTT. It yields the protein CASSLDQGLNSPLHF.

The rearrangement uses TRBV6-5 and TRBJ1-5; no clear D. The CDR3 loop spans 14 amino acids. Germline V gene sequence: CDR1 MNHEY, CDR2 SVGAGI. Deletions cut 6 bases from V and 0 bases from J, with 9 bases between. CDR3 amino acids: CASRGTDSNQPQHF. CDR3 coding DNA: TGTGCCAGCAGAGGAACCGATAGCAATCAGCCCCAGCATTTT.

The chain combines TRBV28 with TRBJ1-1, with D perhaps TRBD1 (6 bases). V lost 5 bases to trimming and J lost 1 base, with 14 bases between them. CDR3 length: 15 residues. Germline assignment: CDR1 MDHEN and CDR2 SYDVKM. CDR3 protein: CASSRTQGWNTEAFF. The CDR3 bases are TGTGCCAGCAGTAGGACACAGGGATGGAACACTGAAGCTTTCTTT.

This chain connects TRBV19 to TRBJ2-7, with unresolved D. Deletions cut 2 bases from V and 4 bases from J, with 9 bases between. Germline-derived CDR1 and CDR2 are LNHDA and SQIVND (reference sequence). The CDR3 length is 13 residues. CDR3 coding DNA: TGTGCCAGTAGTATAATGTCCGGGTACGAGCAGTACTTC. Its translation is CASSIMSGYEQYF.

This chain joins TRBV3-1 (or the pseudogene TRBV3-2) and TRBJ2-7; TRBD2 matches 10 bases. This CDR3 has 15 amino acids. The V segment lost 3 bases and the J segment 6 bases; nucleotides outside the gene matches: 8. Germline V gene sequence: CDR1 LGHDT, CDR2 YNNKEL (reference sequence). The CDR3 region has the DNA TGTGCCAGCAGCCAGAAGACTAGCGGGCTAGTCGAGCAGTACTTC. It translates to CASSQKTSGLVEQYF.

This rearrangement joins TRBV27 to TRBJ2-7; D ambiguous. Germline values: CDR1 MNHEY, CDR2 SMNVEV (reference sequence). With 1 base removed from V and 3 bases from J, the gap between germline ends came to 10 bases. CDR3 size: 14 residues. CDR3 sequence (DNA): TGTGCCAGCAGTTTATACCCTGCGTTCTACGAGCAGTACTTC. This gives the protein CASSLYPAFYEQYF.

The V call is TRBV30, the J call TRBJ1-1, with 7 bases fitting TRBD1. V dropped 3 bases and J dropped 5; count of bases not matched to a gene: 3. The germline V gene has CDR1 GTSNPN and CDR2 SVGIG (reference sequence). This CDR3 has 12 residues. CDR3 sequence: CAWRGGRTEAFF. The CDR3, as DNA: TGTGCCTGGAGAGGGGGCCGAACTGAAGCTTTCTTT.

The chain couples TRBV6-5 to TRBJ2-5; 7 nucleotides agree with TRBD1. V lost 0 bases to trimming and J lost 7 bases; unmatched junction nucleotides: 8. Germline values: CDR1 MNHEY, CDR2 SVGAGI. The CDR3 has 15 residues. The CDR3 reads CASSYSTGSTGTQYF. The CDR3 nucleotides are TGTGCCAGCAGTTACTCGACAGGGAGTACGGGGACCCAGTACTTC.

The V gene is TRBV5-4, the J gene TRBJ1-1; D call uncertain. CDR1 is SGHNT, CDR2 YYREEE, per germline (reference sequence). Trimming took off 0 bases at V and 1 base at J, with 4 bases between the two ends. The CDR3 covers 13 residues. The CDR3 loop is CASSLARNTEAFF. CDR3 bases: TGTGCCAGCAGCTTGGCCCGGAACACTGAAGCTTTCTTT.

DNA of the CDR3: TGTGCCAGCAGTGAAAATGGACAGGGCTATCAGCCCCAGCATTTT. It codes for CASSENGQGYQPQHF. The genes are TRBV2 and TRBJ1-5; 8 bases match TRBD1. Germline V lookup: CDR1 SNHLY, CDR2 FYNNEI. The CDR3 is 15 residues long. After removal of 2 bases from V and 5 bases from J, the junction contained 5 bases not matched to a gene.

The chain employs TRBV12-3 or TRBV12-4 and TRBJ1-1, with a possible D match to TRBD1 (6 bases). Trimming took off 8 bases at V and 7 bases at J, with 11 bases between the two ends. This CDR3 is built from 11 residues. The CDR3 bases are TGTGCCAGCGGGGGGCAAATTGAAGCTTTCTTT. Its translation: CASGGQIEAFF.

V usage is TRBV19 and J usage is TRBJ2-7; a weak D match, TRBD2 (5 bases). This CDR3 spans 16 amino acids. The ends were cut back, 3 bases at V and 3 bases at J, with 18 bases in the middle. Germline loops: CDR1 LNHDA, CDR2 SQIVND (reference sequence). CDR3 DNA sequence: TGTGCCAGTAGTATGAAAGGTGGCGGACTTAACTACGAGCAGTACTTC. This sequence encodes CASSMKGGGLNYEQYF. The variable domain in full, completed from reference TRBV19 and TRBJ2-7, reads DGGITQSPKYLFRKEGQNVTLSCEQNLNHDAMYWYRQDPGQGLRLIYYSQIVNDFQKGDIAEGYSVSREKKESFPLTVTSAQKNPTAFYLCASSMKGGGLNYEQYFGPGTRLTVT.

The chain links TRBV30 to TRBJ2-7, with 13 bases matching TRBD2. Germline V gene sequence: CDR1 GTSNPN, CDR2 SVGIG (reference sequence). The CDR3 covers 16 residues. This CDR3 is CAARLAGGPQGYEQYF. The CDR3, as DNA: TGTGCTGCTCGACTAGCGGGAGGTCCCCAAGGATACGAGCAGTACTTC.

This chain uses TRBV7-9 with TRBJ2-3, with 10 bases that match TRBD1. CDR1 SEHNR and CDR2 FQNEAQ come from the germline V gene (reference sequence). The CDR3 sequence is 19 residues long. The junction had 15 bases not matched to a gene; V was cut back by 5 bases and J by 1 base. The CDR3 reads CASSRKTGGPGRGTDTQYF. The CDR3 DNA is TGTGCCAGCAGCCGCAAGACAGGGGGCCCCGGGAGAGGCACAGATACGCAGTATTTT.

The J gene is TRBJ1-2, the V gene TRBV30; D is possibly TRBD1 (5 bases). Germline CDR1 and CDR2: GTSNPN and SVGIG (reference sequence). Deletions cut 4 bases from V and 1 base from J, with 16 bases between. There are 15 residues in the CDR3. CDR3 bases: TGTGCCTGGATGGGGGTTGCGACAGTTAACTATGGCTACACCTTC. Its protein is CAWMGVATVNYGYTF.

The rearrangement uses TRBV5-3 and TRBJ1-5; tentatively, D is TRBD1 (5 bases). TRBV5-3 is marked as an open reading frame, function uncertain. There are 14 residues in the CDR3. Trimming shortened V by 3 bases and J by 5 bases, and 12 bases separated the two germline ends. The CDR3 reads CARSSGSSDQPQHF. The CDR3 region has the DNA TGTGCCAGAAGCTCAGGGTCTAGTGATCAGCCCCAGCATTTT.

On this clone: Relative to the germline gene, one junction end is altered; a read error may explain this. The rearrangement joins TRBV13 to TRBJ2-3, with TRBD2 matching over 13 bases. The CDR3 sequence is 17 residues long. Germline V gene data show CDR1 as PRHDT and CDR2 as FYEKMQ (reference sequence). Here the CDR3 reads CASSLQLAGGGTDTQYF. The DNA of the CDR3 is TGTGCCAGCAGCCTCCAACTAGCGGGGGGGGGCACGGATACGCAGTATTTT. Complete variable domain (other parts from reference TRBV13 and TRBJ2-3): AAGVIQSPRHLIKEKRETATLKCYPIPRHDTVYWYQQGPGQDPQFLISFYEKMQSDKGSIPDRFSAQQFSDYHSELNMSSLELGDSALYFCASSLQLAGGGTDTQYFGPGTRLTVL.

Only one count was recorded for this clone. The genes are TRBV28 and TRBJ1-2; 7 bases fit TRBD1. Germline V CDR1 and CDR2: MDHEN, SYDVKM. The CDR3 runs 15 residues. Germline trimming cut 4 bases from V and 1 base from J; bases unmatched to any gene: 6. In DNA form, the CDR3 reads TGTGCCAGCAGTTCCTCGGGACAGAATAACTATGGCTACACCTTC. This translates into CASSSSGQNNYGYTF.

V gene TRBV3-1 (or the pseudogene TRBV3-2) combines with J gene TRBJ2-5, with D uncertain. The germline V gene has CDR1 LGHDT and CDR2 YNNKEL (reference sequence). The CDR3 is 16 residues long. Trimming took off 0 bases at V and 3 bases at J, with 14 bases between the two ends. DNA of the CDR3: TGTGCCAGCAGCCAAGAATGGGCAGTCGCAGAAGAGACCCAGTACTTC. Its translation is CASSQEWAVAEETQYF.

This clone occurred a few times. This chain uses TRBV5-1 with TRBJ2-7, with 7 bases fitting TRBD2. J was trimmed by 3 bases and V by 2 bases; bases with no gene match: 14. The CDR3 sequence is 17 residues long. The germline gives CDR1 SGHRS, CDR2 YFSETQ. CDR3 DNA sequence: TGCGCCAGCAGCTTACCCCCGTCTAGCGGTTTTTACTACGAGCAGTACTTC. This encodes CASSLPPSSGFYYEQYF.

This clone was observed once. V gene TRBV14 combines with J gene TRBJ2-1; D gene unclear. Per the germline V gene, CDR1 is SGHDN and CDR2 is FVKESK. This CDR3 has 12 amino acids. V shed 4 bases and J shed 10 bases, with 11 bases lying between them. The CDR3 DNA reads TGTGCCAGCAGCCTGCACGAGTGGGAGCAGTTCTTC. This encodes CASSLHEWEQFF.